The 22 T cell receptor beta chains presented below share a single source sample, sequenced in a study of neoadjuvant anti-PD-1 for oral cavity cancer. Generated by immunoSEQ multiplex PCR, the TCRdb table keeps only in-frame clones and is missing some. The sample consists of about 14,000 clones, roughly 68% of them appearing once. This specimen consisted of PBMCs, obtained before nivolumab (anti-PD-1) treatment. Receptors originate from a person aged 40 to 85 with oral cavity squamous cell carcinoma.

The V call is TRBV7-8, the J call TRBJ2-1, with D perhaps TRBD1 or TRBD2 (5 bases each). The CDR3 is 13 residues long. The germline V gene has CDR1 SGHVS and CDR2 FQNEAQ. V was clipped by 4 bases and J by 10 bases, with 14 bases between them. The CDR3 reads CASSSVGVGEQFF. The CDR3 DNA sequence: TGTGCCAGCAGCTCCGTGGGGGTTGGCGAGCAGTTCTTC.

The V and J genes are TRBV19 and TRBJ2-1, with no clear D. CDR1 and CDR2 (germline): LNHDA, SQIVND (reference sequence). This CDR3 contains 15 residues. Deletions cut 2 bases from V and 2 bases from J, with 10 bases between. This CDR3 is CASSIKDLTYNEQFF. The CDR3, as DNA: TGTGCCAGTAGTATAAAAGACTTAACCTACAATGAGCAGTTCTTC.

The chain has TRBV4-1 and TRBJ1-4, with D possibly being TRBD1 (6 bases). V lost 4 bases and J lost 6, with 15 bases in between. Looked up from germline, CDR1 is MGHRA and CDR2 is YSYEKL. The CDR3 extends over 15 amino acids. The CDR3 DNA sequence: TGCGCCAGCAGCCGAACAGGGAAAGGGGATGAAAAACTGTTTTTT. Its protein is CASSRTGKGDEKLFF.

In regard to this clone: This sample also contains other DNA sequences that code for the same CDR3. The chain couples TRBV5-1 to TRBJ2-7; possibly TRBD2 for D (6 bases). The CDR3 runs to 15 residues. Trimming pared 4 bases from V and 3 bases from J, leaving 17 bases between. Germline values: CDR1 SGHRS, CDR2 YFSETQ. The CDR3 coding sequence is TGCGCCAGCAGCCCTCCGGGGCAGGGACTCTACGAGCAGTACTTC. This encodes CASSPPGQGLYEQYF.

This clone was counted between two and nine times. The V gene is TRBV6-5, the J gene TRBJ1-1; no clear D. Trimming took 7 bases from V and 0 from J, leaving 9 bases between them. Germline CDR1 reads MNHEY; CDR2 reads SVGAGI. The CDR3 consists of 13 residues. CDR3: CASKEGLNTEAFF. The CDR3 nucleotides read TGTGCCAGCAAGGAGGGTTTGAACACTGAAGCTTTCTTT.

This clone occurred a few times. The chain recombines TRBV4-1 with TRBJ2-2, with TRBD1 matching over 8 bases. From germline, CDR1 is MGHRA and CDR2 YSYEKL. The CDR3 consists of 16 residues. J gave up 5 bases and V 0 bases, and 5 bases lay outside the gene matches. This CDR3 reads CASSQDPRGRTGELFF. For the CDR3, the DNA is TGCGCCAGCAGCCAAGACCCCAGGGGGCGGACCGGGGAGCTGTTTTTT.

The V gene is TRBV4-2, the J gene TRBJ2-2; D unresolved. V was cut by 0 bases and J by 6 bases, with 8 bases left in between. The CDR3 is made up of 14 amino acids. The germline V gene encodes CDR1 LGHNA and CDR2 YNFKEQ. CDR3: CASSQDLEAGELFF. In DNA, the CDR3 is TGTGCCAGCAGCCAAGATCTTGAGGCCGGGGAGCTGTTTTTT.

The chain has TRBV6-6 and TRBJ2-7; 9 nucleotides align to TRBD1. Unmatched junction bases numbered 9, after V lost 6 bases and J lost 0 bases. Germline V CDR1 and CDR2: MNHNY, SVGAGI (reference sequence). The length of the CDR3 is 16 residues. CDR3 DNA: TGTGCCAGCAGGCATACCGGGACAGGGACCTCCTACGAGCAGTACTTC. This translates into CASRHTGTGTSYEQYF.

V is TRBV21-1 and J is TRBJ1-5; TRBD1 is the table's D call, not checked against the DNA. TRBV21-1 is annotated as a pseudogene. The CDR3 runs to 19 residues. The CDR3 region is CASSKVGGQGRVCNQPQHF. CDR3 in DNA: TGTGCCAGCAGCAAAGTCGGGGGACAGGGGCGTGTGTGTAATCAGCCCCAGCATTTT.

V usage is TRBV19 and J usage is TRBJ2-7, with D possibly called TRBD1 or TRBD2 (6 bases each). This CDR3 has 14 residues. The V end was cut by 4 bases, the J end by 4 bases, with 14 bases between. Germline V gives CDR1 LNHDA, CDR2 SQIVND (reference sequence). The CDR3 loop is CASSNRDSFYEQYF. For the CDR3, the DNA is TGTGCCAGTAGTAACAGGGACTCCTTTTACGAGCAGTACTTC.

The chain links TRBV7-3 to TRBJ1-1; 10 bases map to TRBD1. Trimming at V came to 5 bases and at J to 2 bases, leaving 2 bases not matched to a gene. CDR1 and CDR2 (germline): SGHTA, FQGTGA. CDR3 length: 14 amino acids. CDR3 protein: CASSGTGDNTEAFF. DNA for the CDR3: TGTGCCAGCAGCGGGACAGGGGACAACACTGAAGCTTTCTTT.

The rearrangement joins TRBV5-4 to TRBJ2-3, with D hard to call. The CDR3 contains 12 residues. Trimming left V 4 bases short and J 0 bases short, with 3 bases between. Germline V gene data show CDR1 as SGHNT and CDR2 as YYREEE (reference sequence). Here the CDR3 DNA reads TGTGCCAGCAGCCCAAGCACAGATACGCAGTATTTT. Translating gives CASSPSTDTQYF.

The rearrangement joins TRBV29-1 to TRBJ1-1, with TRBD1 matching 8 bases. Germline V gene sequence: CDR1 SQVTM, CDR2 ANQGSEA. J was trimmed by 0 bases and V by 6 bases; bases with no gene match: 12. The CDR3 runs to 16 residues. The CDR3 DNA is TGCAGCGTAGGACAGGGTAAAGGAGTGGTGAACACTGAAGCTTTCTTT. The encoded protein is CSVGQGKGVVNTEAFF.

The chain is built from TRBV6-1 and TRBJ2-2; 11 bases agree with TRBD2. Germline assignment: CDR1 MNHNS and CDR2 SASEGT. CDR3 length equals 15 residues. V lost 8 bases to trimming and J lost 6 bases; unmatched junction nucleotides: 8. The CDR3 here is CASQRLAGLSGELFF. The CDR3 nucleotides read TGTGCCAGCCAAAGACTAGCGGGACTTTCCGGGGAGCTGTTTTTT.

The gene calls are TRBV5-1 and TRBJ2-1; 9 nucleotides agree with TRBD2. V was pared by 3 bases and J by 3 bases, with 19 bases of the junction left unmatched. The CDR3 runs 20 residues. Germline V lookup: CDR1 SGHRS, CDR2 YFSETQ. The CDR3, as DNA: TGCGCCAGCAGCTCCCCCTCACCTAGCGGGGTCCGTCTTAACTACAATGAGCAGTTCTTC. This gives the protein CASSSPSPSGVRLNYNEQFF. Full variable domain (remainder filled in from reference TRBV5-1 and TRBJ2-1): KAGVTQTPRYLIKTRGQQVTLSCSPISGHRSVSWYQQTPGQGLQFLFEYFSETQRNKGNFPGRFSGRQFSNSRSEMNVSTLELGDSALYLCASSSPSPSGVRLNYNEQFFGPGTRLTVL.

As DNA, the CDR3 is TGTGCCAGCAGCTTGGGGGGACAGGGGGTCCCCAATGAAAAACTGTTTTTT. It translates to CASSLGGQGVPNEKLFF. V and J are TRBV5-4 and TRBJ1-4, with TRBD1 matching 11 bases. CDR1 is SGHNT and CDR2 is YYREEE in the germline V gene (reference sequence). The CDR3 is 17 residues long. The ends lost 0 bases at V and 5 bases at J; junction bases unmatched: 6.

The CDR3 DNA is TGTGCCAGCAGTGAAGCCCCCAGGGGGCGTTGGGAGCAGTACTTC. It codes for CASSEAPRGRWEQYF. The V gene is TRBV6-1, the J gene TRBJ2-7, with 8 nucleotides matching TRBD1. The CDR3 length is 15 residues. Germline assignment: CDR1 MNHNS and CDR2 SASEGT. Losses at the gene ends were 0 bases for V and 7 bases for J; bases not matched to a gene: 8.

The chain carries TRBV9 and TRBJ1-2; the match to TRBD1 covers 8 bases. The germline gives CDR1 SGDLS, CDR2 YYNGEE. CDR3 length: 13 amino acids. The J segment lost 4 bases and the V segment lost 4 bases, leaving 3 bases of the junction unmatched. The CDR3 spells CASSTTGVYGYTF. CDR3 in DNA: TGTGCCAGCAGCACGACAGGGGTCTATGGCTACACCTTC.

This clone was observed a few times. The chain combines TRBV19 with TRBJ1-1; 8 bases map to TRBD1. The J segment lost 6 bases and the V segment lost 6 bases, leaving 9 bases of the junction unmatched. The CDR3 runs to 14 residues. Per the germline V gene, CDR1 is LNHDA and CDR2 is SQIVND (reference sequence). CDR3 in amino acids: CASSPGQGQAEAFF. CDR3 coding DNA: TGTGCCAGTAGCCCCGGACAGGGCCAAGCTGAAGCTTTCTTT.

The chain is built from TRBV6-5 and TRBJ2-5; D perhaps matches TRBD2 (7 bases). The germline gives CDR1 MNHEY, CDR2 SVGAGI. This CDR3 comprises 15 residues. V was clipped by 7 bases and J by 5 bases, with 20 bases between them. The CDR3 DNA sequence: TGTGCCAGCACGGCGTTGGGGGGGGGCCGGGAGACCCAGTACTTC. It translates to CASTALGGGRETQYF.

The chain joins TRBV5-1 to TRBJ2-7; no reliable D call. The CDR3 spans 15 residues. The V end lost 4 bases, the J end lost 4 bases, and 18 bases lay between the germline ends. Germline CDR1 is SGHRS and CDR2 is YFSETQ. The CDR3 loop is CASSQGPSFGYEQYF. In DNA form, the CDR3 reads TGCGCCAGCAGCCAAGGGCCATCTTTCGGGTACGAGCAGTACTTC. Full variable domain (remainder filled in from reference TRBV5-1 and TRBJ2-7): KAGVTQTPRYLIKTRGQQVTLSCSPISGHRSVSWYQQTPGQGLQFLFEYFSETQRNKGNFPGRFSGRQFSNSRSEMNVSTLELGDSALYLCASSQGPSFGYEQYFGPGTRLTVT.

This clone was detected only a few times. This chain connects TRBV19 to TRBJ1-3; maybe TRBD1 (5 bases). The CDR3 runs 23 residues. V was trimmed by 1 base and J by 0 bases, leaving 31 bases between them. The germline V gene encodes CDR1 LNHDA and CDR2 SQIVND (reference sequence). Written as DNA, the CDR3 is TGTGCCAGTAGTATAGCGAGGCCCGCTTACCCACATACAGGTCCGACCTCTGGAAACACCATATATTTT. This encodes CASSIARPAYPHTGPTSGNTIYF.